This T cell receptor (beta chain) stems from a study of T cell responses to AZD1222 COVID-19 vaccine (dated by TCRdb to the early 2020s). With regard to the full study: TCR sequencing was performed for roughly 250 trial participants, of whom about 200 were given two doses of AZD1222 and 26 were given two doses of MenACWY control vaccine. Trial participants were enrolled into age subgroups of 18-55, 56-69 and 70-plus years, which contained approximately 150, 28 and 58 TCR-sequenced participants, respectively.

In the paper's terms, the time point label means: about 28 days (+/-7) after the second vaccine dose. AZD1222 recipients given second doses at about 4 weeks or at about 12 weeks were pooled, since spike-specific TCR depth and breadth were not found to differ between the two schedules. Vaccinee samples came from UK trials COV001 and COV002, including a single-blind randomized controlled phase 2/3 trial of AZD1222 (ChAdOx1 nCoV-19) in healthy adults. Trial participant PBMC samples were collected at day 0 and day 28 after the second dose for TCRbeta chain sequencing. The germline V gene specifies SGHRS as CDR1 and YFSETQ as CDR2. Taken from cysteine to phenylalanine, the CDR3 has 14 residues. The kept DNA is CDR3 alone, 42 bases in frame from the first base. Trimming removed 1 base from V and 1 base from J, leaving 8 bases between the germline ends. The CDR3 regions of human TCRbeta chains were analyzed by immunosequencing. Regarding the original processing steps: Repertoire TCRs were checked for matches against a reference library of SARS-CoV-2-specific TCRs that had been generated using the MIRA antigen-specificity platform. Breadth was defined as the fraction of unique TCRs that were SARS-CoV-2-associated, and depth was defined as the fraction of total T cells that were SARS-CoV-2-associated. Using the MIRA data, each spike-specific TCR was mapped to the spike region that the TCR reacts to and placed in a CD4 or CD8 class. Log10-transformed breadth and depth values were compared by one-way ANOVA with Sidak's multiple comparisons tests. Here the immuneACCESS table is served through TCRdb, limited to in-frame sequences with V and J called. Missing clones are a known gap in these copies; in checked studies unresolved V genes cover under half, and the rest lacks a known reason. That table gives V, J and clone size, and the DNA gave D and trimming. The sample table lists about 200,000 clones, about nine tenths of them with a count of one. The ten largest clones capture under 4% of the sample.

Broad study findings and their caveats: Most participants were white British and females outnumbered males, and the authors suggested that clonal diversity may have been underestimated. Because no day 14 peak-response samples were available, the repertoires could be characterized only after the peak T cell response. The 56-69-year group was small, and its depth increase did not reach significance, likely because of low power. A significant rise in spike-specific TCR breadth and depth was observed after two AZD1222 doses relative to day 0 and relative to MenACWY recipients. CD4 TCRs associated with the vaccine covered the entire spike protein, and the dominant responses were in regions 160-218 and 743-854. Reportedly, almost half of the unique spike-specific TCRs recognized epitopes lying outside the regions that are mutated in the B.1.351 and B.1.1.7 variants. Conclusions about previously exposed vaccinees are limited because only five or six AZD1222 recipients were SARS-CoV-2 seropositive at baseline.

Turning to this clone: Its antigen is currently not known. Per-base quality was not reported, and no clone a single base away is much larger than it.

The receptor's source is an adult who received the AZD1222 COVID-19 vaccine. Sequencing was performed on peripheral blood, taken 28 days after the second AZD1222 dose. Rearrangement joined TRBV5-1 to TRBJ1-1, with no reliable assignment of the D segment. The CDR3 region: CASSLRPPNTEAFF. The bases read TGCGCCAGCAGCTTGCGGCCGCCGAACACTGAAGCTTTCTTT.